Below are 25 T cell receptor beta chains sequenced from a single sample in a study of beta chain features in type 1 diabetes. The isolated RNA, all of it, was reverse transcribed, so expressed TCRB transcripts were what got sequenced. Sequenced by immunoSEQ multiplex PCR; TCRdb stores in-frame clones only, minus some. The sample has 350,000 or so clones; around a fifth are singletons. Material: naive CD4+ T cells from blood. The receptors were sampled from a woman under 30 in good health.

The CDR3 is CASSPRTGQGWYGYTF. CDR3 nucleotide sequence: TGTGCCAGCAGCCCACGAACTGGACAGGGCTGGTATGGCTACACCTTC. This chain links TRBV7-9 with TRBJ1-2; 8 positions match TRBD1. V lost 5 bases and J lost 5; bases outside the gene matches: 13. CDR1 is SEHNR and CDR2 is FQNEAQ in the germline V gene (reference sequence). CDR3 size: 16 residues.

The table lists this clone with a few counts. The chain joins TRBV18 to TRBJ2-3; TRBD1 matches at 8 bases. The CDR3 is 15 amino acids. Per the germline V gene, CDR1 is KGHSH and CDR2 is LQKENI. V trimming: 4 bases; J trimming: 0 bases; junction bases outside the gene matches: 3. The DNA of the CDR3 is TGTGCCAGCTCACAGGACAGGGCTAGCACAGATACGCAGTATTTT. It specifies CASSQDRASTDTQYF.

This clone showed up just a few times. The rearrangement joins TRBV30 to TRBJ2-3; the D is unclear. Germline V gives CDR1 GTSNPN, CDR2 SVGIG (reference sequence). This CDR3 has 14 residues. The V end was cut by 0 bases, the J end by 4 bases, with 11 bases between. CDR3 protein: CAWSVPPFADTQYF. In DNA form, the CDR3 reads TGTGCCTGGAGTGTCCCTCCTTTTGCAGATACGCAGTATTTT.

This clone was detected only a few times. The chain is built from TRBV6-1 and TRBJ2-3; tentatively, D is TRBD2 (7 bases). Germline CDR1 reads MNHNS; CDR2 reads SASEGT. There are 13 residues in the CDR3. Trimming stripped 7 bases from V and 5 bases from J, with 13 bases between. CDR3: CASMGGAGDTQYF. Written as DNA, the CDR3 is TGTGCCAGCATGGGGGGGGCTGGAGATACGCAGTATTTT.

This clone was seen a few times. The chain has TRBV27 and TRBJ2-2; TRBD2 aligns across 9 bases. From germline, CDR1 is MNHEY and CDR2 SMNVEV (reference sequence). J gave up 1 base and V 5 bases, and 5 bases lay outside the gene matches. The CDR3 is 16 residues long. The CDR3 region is CASSIGLALNTGELFF. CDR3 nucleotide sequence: TGTGCCAGCAGTATTGGACTAGCGTTGAACACCGGGGAGCTGTTTTTT.

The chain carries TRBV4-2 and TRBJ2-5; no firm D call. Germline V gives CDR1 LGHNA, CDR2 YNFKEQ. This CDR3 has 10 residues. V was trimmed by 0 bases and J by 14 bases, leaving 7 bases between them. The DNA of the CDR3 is TGTGCCAGCAGCCAAGAGGGCTTCTACTTC. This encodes CASSQEGFYF.

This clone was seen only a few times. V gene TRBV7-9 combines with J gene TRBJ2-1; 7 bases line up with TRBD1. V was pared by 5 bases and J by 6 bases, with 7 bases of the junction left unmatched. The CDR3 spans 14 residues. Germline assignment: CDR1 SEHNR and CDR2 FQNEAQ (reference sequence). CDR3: CASSQVQGSNEQFF. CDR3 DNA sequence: TGTGCCAGCAGCCAGGTACAGGGGAGCAATGAGCAGTTCTTC.

CDR3 loop: CASSKTLQGKETQYF. The DNA of the CDR3 is TGTGCCAGCAGTAAAACGCTACAGGGGAAAGAGACCCAGTACTTC. The rearrangement uses TRBV6-6 and TRBJ2-5, with 7 bases lining up with TRBD1. Germline trimming cut 5 bases from V and 3 bases from J; bases unmatched to any gene: 9. There are 15 residues in the CDR3. Looked up from germline, CDR1 is MNHNY and CDR2 is SVGAGI (reference sequence).

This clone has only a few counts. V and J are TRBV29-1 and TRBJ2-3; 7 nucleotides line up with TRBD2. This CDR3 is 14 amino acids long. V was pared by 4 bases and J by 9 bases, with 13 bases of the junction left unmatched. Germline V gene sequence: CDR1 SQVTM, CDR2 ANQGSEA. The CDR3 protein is CSVATSWGVMTQYF. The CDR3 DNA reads TGCAGCGTTGCGACTAGCTGGGGAGTGATGACGCAGTATTTT.

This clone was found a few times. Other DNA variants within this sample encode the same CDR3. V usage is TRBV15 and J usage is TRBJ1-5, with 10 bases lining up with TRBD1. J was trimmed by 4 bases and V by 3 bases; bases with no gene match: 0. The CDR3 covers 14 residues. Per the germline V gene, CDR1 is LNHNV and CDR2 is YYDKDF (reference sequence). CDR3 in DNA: TGTGCCACCAGCAGGGACAGGGGGAATCAGCCCCAGCATTTT. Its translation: CATSRDRGNQPQHF.

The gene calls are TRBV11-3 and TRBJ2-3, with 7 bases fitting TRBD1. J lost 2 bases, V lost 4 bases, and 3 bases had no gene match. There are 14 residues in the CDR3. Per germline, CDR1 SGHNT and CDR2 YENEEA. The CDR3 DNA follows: TGTGCCAGCAGCTCTGACAGGGCCACAGATACGCAGTATTTT. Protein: CASSSDRATDTQYF. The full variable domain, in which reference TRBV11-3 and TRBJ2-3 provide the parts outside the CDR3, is EAGVVQSPRYKIIEKKQPVAFWCNPISGHNTLYWYLQNLGQGPELLIRYENEEAVDDSQLPKDRFSAERLKGVDSTLKIQPAELGDSAVYLCASSSDRATDTQYFGPGTRLTVL.

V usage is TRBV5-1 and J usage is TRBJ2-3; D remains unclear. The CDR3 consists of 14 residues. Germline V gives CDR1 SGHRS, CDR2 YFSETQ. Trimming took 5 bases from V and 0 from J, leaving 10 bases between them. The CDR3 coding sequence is TGCGCCAGCAGTGGCGGATCTAGCACAGATACGCAGTATTTT. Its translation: CASSGGSSTDTQYF.

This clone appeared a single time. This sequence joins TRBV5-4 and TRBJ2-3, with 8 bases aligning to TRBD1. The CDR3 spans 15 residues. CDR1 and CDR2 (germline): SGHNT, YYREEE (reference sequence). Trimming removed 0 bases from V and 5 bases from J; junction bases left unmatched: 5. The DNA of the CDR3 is TGTGCCAGCAGCTTGGGACAGGGGTTCAAAGATACGCAGTATTTT. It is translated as CASSLGQGFKDTQYF.

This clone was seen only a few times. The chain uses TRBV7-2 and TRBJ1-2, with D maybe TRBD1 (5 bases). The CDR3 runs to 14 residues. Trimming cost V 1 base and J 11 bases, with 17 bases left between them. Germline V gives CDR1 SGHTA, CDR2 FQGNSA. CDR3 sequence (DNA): TGTGCCAGCAGCTTAGGATCAACAGGCGGTGGGTACACCTTC. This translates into CASSLGSTGGGYTF.

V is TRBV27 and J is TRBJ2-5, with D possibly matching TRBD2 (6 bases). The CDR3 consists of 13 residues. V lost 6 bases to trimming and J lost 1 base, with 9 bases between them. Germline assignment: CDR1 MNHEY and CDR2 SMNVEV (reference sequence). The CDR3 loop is CASRASAQETQYF. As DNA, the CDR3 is TGTGCCAGCAGAGCTAGCGCCCAAGAGACCCAGTACTTC.

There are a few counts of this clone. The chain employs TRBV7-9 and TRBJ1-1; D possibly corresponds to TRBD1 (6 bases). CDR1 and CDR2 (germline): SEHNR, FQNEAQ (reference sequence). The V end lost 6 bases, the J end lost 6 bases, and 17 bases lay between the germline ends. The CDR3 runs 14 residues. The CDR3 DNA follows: TGTGCCAGCAGTCCTCTGGGAGGGGGTGCTGAAGCTTTCTTT. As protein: CASSPLGGGAEAFF.

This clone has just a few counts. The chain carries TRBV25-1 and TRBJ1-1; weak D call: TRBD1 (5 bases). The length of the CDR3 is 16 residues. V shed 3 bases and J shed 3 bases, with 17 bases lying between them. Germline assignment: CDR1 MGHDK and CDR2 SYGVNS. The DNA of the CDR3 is TGTGCCAGCAGTGATTTGAGTAGGGGTCGGGACACTGAAGCTTTCTTT. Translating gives CASSDLSRGRDTEAFF. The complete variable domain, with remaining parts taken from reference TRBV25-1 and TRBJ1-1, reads EADIYQTPRYLVIGTGKKITLECSQTMGHDKMYWYQQDPGMELHLIHYSYGVNSTEKGDLSSESTVSRIRTEHFPLTLESARPSHTSQYLCASSDLSRGRDTEAFFGQGTRLTVV.

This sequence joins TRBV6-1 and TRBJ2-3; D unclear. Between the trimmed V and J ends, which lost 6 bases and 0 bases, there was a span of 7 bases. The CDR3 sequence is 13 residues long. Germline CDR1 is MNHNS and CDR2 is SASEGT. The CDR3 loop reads CASRATSTDTQYF. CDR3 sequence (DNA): TGTGCCAGCAGAGCGACTAGCACAGATACGCAGTATTTT.

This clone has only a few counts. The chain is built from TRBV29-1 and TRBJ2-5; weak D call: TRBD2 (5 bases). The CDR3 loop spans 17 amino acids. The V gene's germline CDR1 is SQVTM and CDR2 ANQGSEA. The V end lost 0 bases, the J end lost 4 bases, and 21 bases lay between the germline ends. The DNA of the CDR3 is TGCAGCGTTGAAGATCGGACGGCACTGCGGGTAGGAGAGACCCAGTACTTC. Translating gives CSVEDRTALRVGETQYF.

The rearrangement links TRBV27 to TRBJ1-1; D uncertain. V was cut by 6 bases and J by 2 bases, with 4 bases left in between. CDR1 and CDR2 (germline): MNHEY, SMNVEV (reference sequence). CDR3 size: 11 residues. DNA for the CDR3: TGTGCCAGCAGGCTAAACACTGAAGCTTTCTTT. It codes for CASRLNTEAFF.

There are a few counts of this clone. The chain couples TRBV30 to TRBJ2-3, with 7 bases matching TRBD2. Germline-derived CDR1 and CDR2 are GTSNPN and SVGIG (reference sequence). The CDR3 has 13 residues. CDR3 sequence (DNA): TGTGCTCTAGCACGGGGGGGCACAGATACGCAGTATTTT. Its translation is CALARGGTDTQYF.

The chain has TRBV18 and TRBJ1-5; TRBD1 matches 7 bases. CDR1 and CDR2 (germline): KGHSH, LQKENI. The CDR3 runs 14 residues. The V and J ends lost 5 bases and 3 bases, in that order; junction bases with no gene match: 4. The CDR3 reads CASSVTGDNQPQHF. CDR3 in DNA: TGTGCCAGCTCAGTCACAGGGGACAATCAGCCCCAGCATTTT.

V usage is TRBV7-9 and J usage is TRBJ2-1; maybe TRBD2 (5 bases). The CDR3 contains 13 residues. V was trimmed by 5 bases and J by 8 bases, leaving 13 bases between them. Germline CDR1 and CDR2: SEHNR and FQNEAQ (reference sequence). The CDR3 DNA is TGTGCCAGCAGCCATTCTAGTAGCGATGAGCAGTTCTTC. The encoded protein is CASSHSSSDEQFF.

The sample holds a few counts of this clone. The CDR3 bases are TGTGCCAGCAGCTTACGGCGGGTCCTCTTCTTC. It specifies CASSLRRVLFF. The chain links TRBV7-2 to TRBJ2-1, with D possibly TRBD2 on 5 matching bases. This CDR3 contains 11 residues. The germline V gene encodes CDR1 SGHTA and CDR2 FQGNSA. V lost 2 bases to trimming and J lost 16 bases, with 12 bases between them.

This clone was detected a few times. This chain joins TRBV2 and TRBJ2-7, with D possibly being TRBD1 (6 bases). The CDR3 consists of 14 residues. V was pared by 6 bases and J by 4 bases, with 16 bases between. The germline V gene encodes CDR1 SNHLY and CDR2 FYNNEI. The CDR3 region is CASSVQGTNYEQYF. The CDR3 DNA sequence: TGTGCCAGCAGCGTACAGGGTACCAATTACGAGCAGTACTTC.